A selection of T cell receptor beta chains follows, all from one sample in a study of cytomegalovirus exposure and HLA in healthy donors. Method: immunoSEQ multiplex PCR; TCRdb's copy keeps in-frame clones and lacks some. Of more than 150,000 clones listed, 84% are singletons. The sample consisted of PBMCs. These TCRs come from a boy younger than 18 in good health and CMV-seronegative. CDR3s include the opening cysteine and the closing phenylalanine or tryptophan. D genes are given only for firm matches. Size is stated for part of the rows, as once, few or many counts, or as a class when the clone is expanded.

j_gene: TRBJ1-2; abundance: NA; v_gene: TRBV10-3; d_gene: NA; CDR3nt: TGTGCCATCAGTGACGACCTAGCCTATGGCTACACCTTC; CDR3aa: CAISDDLAYGYTF
j_gene: TRBJ1-2; abundance: NA; v_gene: TRBV27; d_gene: TRBD1; CDR3nt: TGTGCCAGCAAAGCCGGGACAGGGATACATGGCTACACCTTC; CDR3aa: CASKAGTGIHGYTF
j_gene: TRBJ2-1; abundance: once; v_gene: TRBV9; d_gene: TRBD2; CDR3nt: TGTGCCAGCAGCGAGGGACTAGCGGGGTACTACAATGAGCAGTTCTTC; CDR3aa: CASSEGLAGYYNEQFF
j_gene: TRBJ1-6; abundance: NA; v_gene: TRBV14; d_gene: NA; CDR3nt: TGTGCCAGCAGCCAAGTTAGCGGGCGACGGAGCTCCTATAATTCACCCCTCCACTTT; CDR3aa: CASSQVSGRRSSYNSPLHF
j_gene: TRBJ2-1; abundance: NA; v_gene: TRBV27; d_gene: NA; CDR3nt: TGTGCCAGCAGTTTACAGACTCAGGGTCCCAATGAGCAGTTCTTC; CDR3aa: CASSLQTQGPNEQFF
j_gene: TRBJ2-7; abundance: NA; v_gene: TRBV30; d_gene: TRBD1; CDR3nt: TGTGCCTGCGATTCAACCAGGGGGCTGGACGAGCAGTACTTC; CDR3aa: CACDSTRGLDEQYF
j_gene: TRBJ2-1; abundance: once; v_gene: TRBV7-9; d_gene: TRBD2; CDR3nt: TGTGCCAGCAGCCACGGGCGGACTAGCGCTTACAATGAGCAGTTCTTC; CDR3aa: CASSHGRTSAYNEQFF
j_gene: TRBJ2-7; abundance: NA; v_gene: TRBV28; d_gene: NA; CDR3nt: TGTGCCAGCAAAAGGCGAGAGGGCCTCTCCTACGAGCAGTACTTC; CDR3aa: CASKRREGLSYEQYF
j_gene: TRBJ2-5; abundance: NA; v_gene: TRBV7-9; d_gene: TRBD2; CDR3nt: TGTGCCAGCAGCGGGATAGCGGGAGGTCTGGAGACCCAGTACTTC; CDR3aa: CASSGIAGGLETQYF
j_gene: TRBJ1-5; abundance: NA; v_gene: TRBV19; d_gene: NA; CDR3nt: TGTGCCAGTAGTGGCCTGGCAGGGGTTCAGCCCCAGCATTTT; CDR3aa: CASSGLAGVQPQHF
j_gene: TRBJ1-6; abundance: NA; v_gene: TRBV4-1; d_gene: TRBD1; CDR3nt: TGCGCCAGCAGCCAAATGGGACGGACAGGGAATTCACCCCTCCACTTT; CDR3aa: CASSQMGRTGNSPLHF
j_gene: TRBJ2-3; abundance: NA; v_gene: TRBV5-5; d_gene: NA; CDR3nt: TGTGCCAGCAGCGAAATTTCAGCAGATACGCAGTATTTT; CDR3aa: CASSEISADTQYF
j_gene: TRBJ1-6; abundance: NA; v_gene: TRBV28; d_gene: NA; CDR3nt: TGTGCCAGCAGTTTATCTTCGGGTGCGGGTTCACCCCTCCACTTT; CDR3aa: CASSLSSGAGSPLHF
j_gene: TRBJ2-1; abundance: NA; v_gene: TRBV27; d_gene: TRBD1; CDR3nt: TGTGCCAGCAGGATACAGGGGAATGAGCAGTTCTTC; CDR3aa: CASRIQGNEQFF
j_gene: TRBJ2-7; abundance: NA; v_gene: TRBV6-5; d_gene: TRBD1; CDR3nt: TGTGCCAGCAGTGCGGGACAGGCCTACGAGCAGTACTTC; CDR3aa: CASSAGQAYEQYF
j_gene: TRBJ1-2; abundance: NA; v_gene: TRBV7-2; d_gene: NA; CDR3nt: TGTGCCAGCAGCTCGACTGTCCTCTATGGCTACACCTTC; CDR3aa: CASSSTVLYGYTF
j_gene: TRBJ2-5; abundance: few; v_gene: TRBV29-1; d_gene: NA; CDR3nt: TGCAGCGCGGCGGGGGCCCAAGAGACCCAGTACTTC; CDR3aa: CSAAGAQETQYF
j_gene: TRBJ1-1; abundance: NA; v_gene: TRBV19; d_gene: NA; CDR3nt: TGTGCCAGTAGTCGTTGGACAGTTAACACTGAAGCTTTCTTT; CDR3aa: CASSRWTVNTEAFF
j_gene: TRBJ2-7; abundance: NA; v_gene: TRBV2; d_gene: TRBD1; CDR3nt: TGTGCCAGCAGTGAACAGGACAGGGCCTACGGGCAGTACTTC; CDR3aa: CASSEQDRAYGQYF
j_gene: TRBJ2-3; abundance: NA; v_gene: TRBV11-2; d_gene: TRBD2; CDR3nt: TGTGCCAGCAGCTTAGCGGCTAGCGGGGTGGCAGATACGCAGTATTTT; CDR3aa: CASSLAASGVADTQYF
j_gene: TRBJ2-1; abundance: NA; v_gene: TRBV7-2; d_gene: NA; CDR3nt: TGTGCCAGTGCACCCAAGGGGTCCTACAATGAGCAGTTCTTC; CDR3aa: CASAPKGSYNEQFF
j_gene: TRBJ2-1; abundance: NA; v_gene: TRBV9; d_gene: TRBD2; CDR3nt: TGTGCCAGCAGCACCCGACCTCTGGCTAGCGGGGGGGCTGGGGAGCAGTTCTTC; CDR3aa: CASSTRPLASGGAGEQFF
j_gene: TRBJ2-7; abundance: NA; v_gene: TRBV2; d_gene: NA; CDR3nt: TGTGCCAGCAGGGAATCCTACTACTACGAGCAGTACTTC; CDR3aa: CASRESYYYEQYF
j_gene: TRBJ1-2; abundance: NA; v_gene: TRBV30; d_gene: NA; CDR3nt: TGTGCCTGGAGTGTACCCCCAAATACTTACTATGGCTACACCTTC; CDR3aa: CAWSVPPNTYYGYTF
j_gene: TRBJ2-3; abundance: NA; v_gene: TRBV15; d_gene: TRBD2; CDR3nt: TGTGCCACCAGCAGAGATCCGCCGGGACTAGCTGACACAGATACGCAGTATTTT; CDR3aa: CATSRDPPGLADTDTQYF
j_gene: TRBJ1-2; abundance: NA; v_gene: TRBV9; d_gene: NA; CDR3nt: TGTGCCAGCAGCACGGACAGTAACTATGGCTACACCTTC; CDR3aa: CASSTDSNYGYTF
j_gene: TRBJ2-7; abundance: NA; v_gene: TRBV4-1; d_gene: NA; CDR3nt: TGCGCCAGCAGCCGACAGGAACGATACGAGCAGTACTTC; CDR3aa: CASSRQERYEQYF
j_gene: TRBJ1-2; abundance: NA; v_gene: TRBV19; d_gene: NA; CDR3nt: TGTGCCAGCCGCATCAGATCGACAGAGACCTATGGCTACACCTTC; CDR3aa: CASRIRSTETYGYTF
j_gene: TRBJ2-7; abundance: NA; v_gene: TRBV14; d_gene: TRBD1; CDR3nt: TGTGCCAGCAGCCGGTTCAGGGGGTCCTACGAGCAGTACTTC; CDR3aa: CASSRFRGSYEQYF
j_gene: TRBJ1-1; abundance: NA; v_gene: TRBV2; d_gene: NA; CDR3nt: TGTGCCAGCAGTGAAGCGCTTCGGGACACTGAAGCTTTCTTT; CDR3aa: CASSEALRDTEAFF
j_gene: TRBJ2-7; abundance: NA; v_gene: TRBV7-7; d_gene: TRBD1; CDR3nt: TGTGCTAGCAGCCAAGGACAGGGATTATACGAGCAGTACTTC; CDR3aa: CASSQGQGLYEQYF